These T cell receptor beta chains were read from a single sample in a study of blood T cell repertoires in COVID-19. Assay used: immunoSEQ multiplex PCR; TCRdb lists only in-frame clones, some missing. In the table there are 60,000 to 75,000 clones, approximately 85% of which are singletons. Input material: peripheral blood. These receptor sequences come from a human donor in a cohort sampled during active COVID-19. The CDR3 runs from the conserved cysteine through the conserved F or W. A D gene is named only where the DNA matches it firmly. Not every row has a clone size; where given, it reads once, few, many or a size class.

size: -
J: TRBJ2-7
D: TRBD2
length: 14
V: TRBV6-5
CDR3: CATTLSGDSYEQYF
DNA: TGTGCCACAACTTTAAGCGGGGACTCCTACGAGCAGTACTTC

size: -
J: TRBJ2-2
D: TRBD1
length: 16
V: TRBV19
CDR3: CASSMGDRVVVGELFF
DNA: TGTGCCAGTAGTATGGGGGACAGGGTTGTCGTCGGGGAGCTGTTTTTT

size: -
J: TRBJ2-5
D: TRBD1
length: 16
V: TRBV18
CDR3: CASSRGRQGIWETQYF
DNA: TGTGCCAGCTCACGGGGACGACAGGGCATTTGGGAGACCCAGTACTTC

size: -
J: TRBJ2-7
D: -
length: 12
V: TRBV29-1
CDR3: CSVAGAVYEQYF
DNA: TGCAGCGTTGCAGGGGCCGTCTACGAGCAGTACTTC

size: -
J: TRBJ2-7
D: -
length: 17
V: TRBV7-2
CDR3: CASSLARVLASGSEQYF
DNA: TGTGCCAGCAGCTTAGCGCGAGTCCTGGCAAGCGGCTCCGAGCAGTACTTC

size: -
J: TRBJ1-1
D: TRBD1
length: 15
V: TRBV18
CDR3: CASSPLGTGGIWAFF
DNA: TGTGCCAGCTCACCACTAGGGACAGGGGGGATTTGGGCTTTCTTT

size: -
J: TRBJ2-7
D: TRBD2
length: 14
V: TRBV19
CDR3: CASSTSGATDEQYF
DNA: TGTGCCAGTAGTACTAGCGGGGCGACGGACGAGCAGTACTTC

size: -
J: TRBJ1-4
D: TRBD1
length: 16
V: TRBV7-3
CDR3: CASSLRRDSTNEKLFF
DNA: TGTGCCAGCAGCTTAAGGAGGGACAGTACTAATGAAAAACTGTTTTTT

size: -
J: TRBJ1-1
D: -
length: 15
V: TRBV6-1
CDR3: CASSEALYQNTEAFF
DNA: TGTGCCAGCAGTGAAGCGCTCTATCAGAACACTGAAGCTTTCTTT

size: once
J: TRBJ1-1
D: -
length: 17
V: TRBV6-2/TRBV6-3
CDR3: CASSPSRDFLFITEAFF
DNA: TGTGCCAGCAGCCCGAGCAGGGACTTTTTATTTATCACTGAAGCTTTCTTT

size: -
J: TRBJ2-6
D: -
length: 19
V: TRBV3-1/TRBV3-2
CDR3: CASSQDSHRNPSGANVLTF
DNA: TGTGCCAGCAGCCAAGATTCCCACAGGAATCCCTCTGGGGCCAACGTCCTGACTTTC

size: -
J: TRBJ1-1
D: -
length: 15
V: TRBV25-1
CDR3: CASSEGGALNTEAFF
DNA: TGTGCCAGCAGTGAAGGGGGCGCTTTGAACACTGAAGCTTTCTTT

size: once
J: TRBJ2-5
D: TRBD1
length: 14
V: TRBV4-2
CDR3: CASSPPTGVETQYF
DNA: TGTGCCAGCAGCCCCCCGACAGGGGTTGAGACCCAGTACTTC

size: -
J: TRBJ1-2
D: -
length: 12
V: TRBV14
CDR3: CASSQGTVGYTF
DNA: TGTGCCAGCAGCCAAGGAACAGTTGGCTACACCTTC

size: -
J: TRBJ2-5
D: TRBD2
length: 15
V: TRBV11-2
CDR3: CASSQSGGDQETQYF
DNA: TGTGCCAGCAGCCAAAGCGGGGGGGACCAAGAGACCCAGTACTTC

size: once
J: TRBJ2-2
D: -
length: 14
V: TRBV7-8
CDR3: CASGPGVSTGELFF
DNA: TGTGCCAGCGGCCCCGGAGTAAGCACCGGGGAGCTGTTTTTT

size: -
J: TRBJ1-2
D: -
length: 12
V: TRBV29-1
CDR3: CSVGRETYGYTF
DNA: TGCAGCGTTGGCAGAGAGACTTATGGCTACACCTTC

size: -
J: TRBJ2-2
D: -
length: 14
V: TRBV7-2
CDR3: CASSLAWSTGELFF
DNA: TGTGCCAGCAGCTTAGCGTGGAGCACCGGGGAGCTGTTTTTT

size: -
J: TRBJ1-2
D: -
length: 16
V: TRBV4-3
CDR3: CASSQDRGGAGYGYTF
DNA: TGCGCCAGCAGCCAAGATCGAGGGGGGGCGGGCTATGGCTACACCTTC

size: -
J: TRBJ2-1
D: -
length: 16
V: TRBV11-1
CDR3: CASSLEPQGLYNEQFF
DNA: TGTGCCAGCAGCTTAGAGCCACAGGGCTTGTACAATGAGCAGTTCTTC

size: -
J: TRBJ2-1
D: TRBD1
length: 14
V: TRBV2
CDR3: CASSEGGQGHEQFF
DNA: TGTGCCAGCAGTGAAGGGGGACAGGGGCATGAGCAGTTCTTC

size: -
J: TRBJ2-1
D: TRBD2
length: 14
V: TRBV6-2/TRBV6-3
CDR3: CASSYSGGAFEQFF
DNA: TGTGCCAGCAGCTATAGCGGGGGGGCTTTCGAGCAGTTCTTC

size: -
J: TRBJ1-1
D: -
length: 13
V: TRBV7-8
CDR3: CASSRSGSPEAFF
DNA: TGTGCCAGCAGCCGCTCAGGGTCTCCTGAAGCTTTCTTT

size: -
J: TRBJ1-2
D: -
length: 13
V: TRBV6-5
CDR3: CASSYVGRTGYTF
DNA: TGTGCCAGCAGTTACGTGGGGAGGACTGGCTACACCTTC

size: -
J: TRBJ2-2
D: TRBD2
length: 13
V: TRBV5-1
CDR3: CASRTSVTGELFF
DNA: TGCGCCAGCAGGACTAGCGTGACCGGGGAGCTGTTTTTT

size: -
J: TRBJ2-5
D: -
length: 14
V: TRBV9
CDR3: CASSFADFQETQYF
DNA: TGTGCCAGCAGCTTCGCGGACTTCCAAGAGACCCAGTACTTC

size: -
J: TRBJ1-4
D: TRBD1
length: 16
V: TRBV5-1
CDR3: CASSPALRGLREKLFF
DNA: TGCGCCAGCAGCCCGGCCCTCAGGGGGCTTCGCGAAAAACTGTTTTTT

size: -
J: TRBJ1-1
D: -
length: 13
V: TRBV11-2
CDR3: CASSADRNTEAFF
DNA: TGTGCCAGCAGTGCCGACAGGAACACTGAAGCTTTCTTT

size: once
J: TRBJ1-2
D: TRBD1
length: 13
V: TRBV29-1
CDR3: CSVSSGQGAGYTF
DNA: TGCAGCGTCTCCTCGGGACAGGGGGCTGGCTACACCTTC

size: -
J: TRBJ1-3
D: -
length: 13
V: TRBV12-3/TRBV12-4
CDR3: CASSTRSGNTIYF
DNA: TGTGCCAGCAGTACGAGGTCCGGAAACACCATATATTTT

size: -
J: TRBJ2-3
D: -
length: 14
V: TRBV7-5
CDR3: CARRPAHPPDTQYF
DNA: TGTGCCAGAAGGCCAGCGCACCCCCCAGATACGCAGTATTTT

size: few
J: TRBJ1-5
D: -
length: 15
V: TRBV21-1
CDR3: CASSTGQDSNQPQHF
DNA: TGTGCCAGCAGCACGGGACAGGATAGCAATCAGCCCCAGCATTTT

size: -
J: TRBJ1-5
D: -
length: 12
V: TRBV12-3/TRBV12-4
CDR3: CASSLRGQPQHF
DNA: TGTGCCAGCAGTTTGAGAGGACAGCCCCAGCATTTT

size: once
J: TRBJ1-1
D: -
length: 13
V: TRBV11-2
CDR3: CASSLSSSTEAFF
DNA: TGTGCCAGCAGCTTAAGCTCCTCCACTGAAGCTTTCTTT

size: -
J: TRBJ1-4
D: -
length: 14
V: TRBV4-3
CDR3: CASSQGRTNEKLFF
DNA: TGCGCCAGCAGCCAAGGCAGAACTAATGAAAAACTGTTTTTT

size: -
J: TRBJ1-5
D: -
length: 15
V: TRBV10-3
CDR3: CAISQGATSNQPQHF
DNA: TGTGCCATCAGTCAAGGGGCTACTAGCAATCAGCCCCAGCATTTT

size: -
J: TRBJ1-5
D: -
length: 16
V: TRBV7-2
CDR3: CASSLSSMESNQPQHF
DNA: TGTGCCAGCAGCTTATCCTCTATGGAGAGCAATCAGCCCCAGCATTTT

size: -
J: TRBJ2-7
D: -
length: 13
V: TRBV5-6
CDR3: CASSLVRTYEQYF
DNA: TGTGCCAGCAGCTTGGTCAGGACCTACGAGCAGTACTTC

size: -
J: TRBJ2-2
D: -
length: 15
V: TRBV19
CDR3: CASSIVGADTGELFF
DNA: TGTGCCAGTAGTATTGTGGGGGCGGACACCGGGGAGCTGTTTTTT

size: -
J: TRBJ2-7
D: -
length: 16
V: TRBV19
CDR3: CASSSVRGGLTYEQYF
DNA: TGTGCCAGTAGTAGCGTGAGGGGGGGCTTGACCTACGAGCAGTACTTC

size: few
J: TRBJ2-7
D: -
length: 13
V: TRBV6-5
CDR3: CASSRQESYEQYF
DNA: TGTGCCAGCAGTAGACAGGAGTCCTACGAGCAGTACTTC

size: -
J: TRBJ2-7
D: TRBD1
length: 14
V: TRBV7-9
CDR3: CASNLDRMSYEQYF
DNA: TGTGCCAGCAACCTGGACAGGATGTCCTACGAGCAGTACTTC

size: few
J: TRBJ1-3
D: -
length: 16
V: TRBV19
CDR3: CASSLGRGRTGNTIYF
DNA: TGTGCCAGTAGTCTGGGGAGAGGGCGGACTGGAAACACCATATATTTT

size: -
J: TRBJ1-6
D: -
length: 15
V: TRBV19
CDR3: CASTPRRGRVSPLHF
DNA: TGTGCCAGTACCCCACGAAGAGGTCGGGTCTCACCCCTCCACTTT

size: -
J: TRBJ1-1
D: TRBD1
length: 14
V: TRBV10-2
CDR3: CASRAGTGVTEAFF
DNA: TGCGCCAGCAGGGCCGGGACAGGGGTCACTGAAGCTTTCTTT

size: -
J: TRBJ2-1
D: -
length: 14
V: TRBV9
CDR3: CASSLLHSNNEQFF
DNA: TGTGCCAGCAGCTTGCTTCACTCAAACAATGAGCAGTTCTTC

size: -
J: TRBJ1-2
D: -
length: 13
V: TRBV12-5
CDR3: CASGEGTFYGYTF
DNA: TGTGCTAGTGGGGAAGGGACATTCTATGGCTACACCTTC

size: -
J: TRBJ1-5
D: -
length: 14
V: TRBV30
CDR3: CAWNILGANQPQHF
DNA: TGTGCCTGGAACATTTTGGGGGCAAATCAGCCCCAGCATTTT

size: -
J: TRBJ1-2
D: -
length: 14
V: TRBV6-5
CDR3: CASSYSRQYYGYTF
DNA: TGTGCCAGCAGTTACAGTCGACAGTACTATGGCTACACCTTC

size: -
J: TRBJ2-3
D: TRBD1
length: 15
V: TRBV27
CDR3: CASSPRSGGSDTQYF
DNA: TGTGCCAGCAGTCCCCGATCAGGGGGATCAGATACGCAGTATTTT

size: once
J: TRBJ1-2
D: -
length: 13
V: TRBV5-4
CDR3: CASSIDSDYGYTF
DNA: TGTGCCAGCAGCATAGACAGCGACTATGGCTACACCTTC

size: -
J: TRBJ1-4
D: -
length: 13
V: TRBV7-9
CDR3: CATTKGGNEKLFF
DNA: TGTGCCACTACCAAGGGCGGGAATGAAAAACTGTTTTTT